This is a list of T cell receptor beta chains from one sample in a study of shared clonotypes between healthy human individuals. Data came from immunoSEQ multiplex PCR; TCRdb stores just in-frame clones and leaves some out. The sample lists about 2.4 million clones; over 85% were seen once. The sample comprised naive CD4+ T cells from PBMCs. The receptors were gathered from a man aged 18 to 30 in good health. Some clones in this sample may be carry-over from other donors' samples. Each CDR3 is given with its conserved first and last residue. The D gene is left open where the match is weak. Size is stated for part of the rows, as once, few or many counts, or as a class when the clone is expanded.

j_gene: TRBJ1-2; d_gene: .; v_gene: TRBV28; abundance: .; CDR3nt: TGTGCCAGCAGCGGTTTGGCAGGCAATGGCTACACCTTC; CDR3aa: CASSGLAGNGYTF
j_gene: TRBJ1-5; d_gene: TRBD1; v_gene: TRBV28; abundance: .; CDR3nt: TGTGCCAGCAGTTTACTGACAGGGGGGCCCGGGCAGCCCCAGCATTTT; CDR3aa: CASSLLTGGPGQPQHF
j_gene: TRBJ2-3; d_gene: TRBD2; v_gene: TRBV14; abundance: .; CDR3nt: TGTGCCAGCAGCCCTGGACTAGCGGGAGATACGCAGTATTTT; CDR3aa: CASSPGLAGDTQYF
j_gene: TRBJ2-7; d_gene: TRBD2; v_gene: TRBV20-1; abundance: .; CDR3nt: TGCAGTGCGGGAGGGCCGGGGGAGCAGTACTTC; CDR3aa: CSAGGPGEQYF
j_gene: TRBJ2-1; d_gene: .; v_gene: TRBV15; abundance: .; CDR3nt: TGTGCCACCAGCAAATATCGGGACTTCAATGAGCAGTTCTTC; CDR3aa: CATSKYRDFNEQFF
j_gene: TRBJ2-7; d_gene: TRBD2; v_gene: TRBV10-3; abundance: .; CDR3nt: TGTGCCATCAGTGAGTCCTACGGACTAGCGAGCTCCTACGAGCAGTACTTC; CDR3aa: CAISESYGLASSYEQYF
j_gene: TRBJ1-2; d_gene: .; v_gene: TRBV5-4; abundance: .; CDR3nt: TGTGCCAGCAGCTTGGCCGGCGGGGGGCAGGGCTATGGCTACACCTTC; CDR3aa: CASSLAGGGQGYGYTF
j_gene: TRBJ2-7; d_gene: TRBD1; v_gene: TRBV5-4; abundance: .; CDR3nt: TGTGCCAGCAGCTTACAGGGGCTCGAGCAGTACTTC; CDR3aa: CASSLQGLEQYF
j_gene: TRBJ2-3; d_gene: .; v_gene: TRBV18; abundance: once; CDR3nt: TGTGCCAGCTCACCGGGGGGGCGATCCACAGATACGCAGTATTTT; CDR3aa: CASSPGGRSTDTQYF
j_gene: TRBJ1-5; d_gene: .; v_gene: TRBV28; abundance: .; CDR3nt: TGTGCCAGCAGTTTATCCCGGGGCCGGCAGGAGCCCCAGCATTTT; CDR3aa: CASSLSRGRQEPQHF
j_gene: TRBJ2-4; d_gene: .; v_gene: TRBV11-1; abundance: .; CDR3nt: TGTGCCAGCAGCTTAGACCACGACAGGCAAAACATTCAGTACTTC; CDR3aa: CASSLDHDRQNIQYF
j_gene: TRBJ2-4; d_gene: .; v_gene: TRBV5-6; abundance: .; CDR3nt: TGTGCCAGCAGCTTTAACATGGAGGGAAACATTCAGTACTTC; CDR3aa: CASSFNMEGNIQYF
j_gene: TRBJ1-2; d_gene: .; v_gene: TRBV6-1; abundance: .; CDR3nt: TGTGCCACCAGGGACTATGGCTACACCTTC; CDR3aa: CATRDYGYTF
j_gene: TRBJ2-7; d_gene: TRBD1; v_gene: TRBV6-5; abundance: once; CDR3nt: TGTGCCAGCAGAATGGGACAGGGCTCCTACGAGCAGTACTTC; CDR3aa: CASRMGQGSYEQYF
j_gene: TRBJ2-2; d_gene: TRBD1; v_gene: TRBV29-1; abundance: .; CDR3nt: TGCAGCTCTTCGACAGGGATGAACACCGGGGAGCTGTTTTTT; CDR3aa: CSSSTGMNTGELFF
j_gene: TRBJ2-1; d_gene: .; v_gene: TRBV18; abundance: .; CDR3nt: TGTGCCAGCTCACCACGAGGAGTTGAGCAGTTCTTC; CDR3aa: CASSPRGVEQFF
j_gene: TRBJ2-2; d_gene: .; v_gene: TRBV7-9; abundance: few; CDR3nt: TGTGCCAGCAGCTTCACTACGGGGGCTCCCACCGGGGAGCTGTTTTTT; CDR3aa: CASSFTTGAPTGELFF
j_gene: TRBJ1-1; d_gene: TRBD1; v_gene: TRBV5-1; abundance: .; CDR3nt: TGCGCCAGCAGCTTGCATGACAGGGGGCTCCAAAACACTGAAGCTTTCTTT; CDR3aa: CASSLHDRGLQNTEAFF
j_gene: TRBJ2-6; d_gene: .; v_gene: TRBV5-4; abundance: .; CDR3nt: TGTGCCAGCAGCTTGGAGGTTTCGGCCAACGTCCTGACTTTC; CDR3aa: CASSLEVSANVLTF
j_gene: TRBJ1-2; d_gene: .; v_gene: TRBV7-9; abundance: .; CDR3nt: TGTGCCAGCAGCTTAGCGAGGGAAGTTGGCTACACCTTC; CDR3aa: CASSLAREVGYTF
j_gene: TRBJ2-1; d_gene: .; v_gene: TRBV6-5; abundance: .; CDR3nt: TGTGCCAGCAGTTACGGGGGGCTCTCCTACAATGAGCAGTTCTTC; CDR3aa: CASSYGGLSYNEQFF
j_gene: TRBJ2-1; d_gene: TRBD2; v_gene: TRBV7-8; abundance: once; CDR3nt: TGTGCCAGCACCGGATCGGGGGGGACCGAATACAATGAGCAGTTCTTC; CDR3aa: CASTGSGGTEYNEQFF
j_gene: TRBJ1-5; d_gene: .; v_gene: TRBV7-3; abundance: .; CDR3nt: TGTGCCAGCAGCCTAACTGGGAGCAATCAGCCCCAGCATTTT; CDR3aa: CASSLTGSNQPQHF
j_gene: TRBJ2-1; d_gene: .; v_gene: TRBV27; abundance: .; CDR3nt: TGTGCCAGCAGTTATATGGGAGCGGCCAGCTCCTACAATGAGCAGTTCTTC; CDR3aa: CASSYMGAASSYNEQFF
j_gene: TRBJ2-6; d_gene: TRBD1; v_gene: TRBV19; abundance: once; CDR3nt: TGTGCCAGTAGGGCCGGACAGGGCCAAAGCTCTGGGGCCAACGTCCTGACTTTC; CDR3aa: CASRAGQGQSSGANVLTF
j_gene: TRBJ1-2; d_gene: TRBD1; v_gene: TRBV28; abundance: .; CDR3nt: TGTGCCAGCAGTTCAACCGGGACAGGGGGCCTTGGAGGCTACACCTTC; CDR3aa: CASSSTGTGGLGGYTF
j_gene: TRBJ1-1; d_gene: TRBD1; v_gene: TRBV4-2; abundance: once; CDR3nt: TGTGCCAGCAGCCAACTTACAGGGGGGACTGAAGCTTTCTTT; CDR3aa: CASSQLTGGTEAFF
j_gene: TRBJ1-1; d_gene: TRBD1; v_gene: TRBV18; abundance: .; CDR3nt: TGTGCCAGCTCTCCCCAGACAGGGGTCGGATCTGAAGCTTTCTTT; CDR3aa: CASSPQTGVGSEAFF
j_gene: TRBJ2-1; d_gene: TRBD2; v_gene: TRBV2; abundance: .; CDR3nt: TGTGCCAGCAGTGAAGGAGCGGGGAATGAGCAGTTCTTC; CDR3aa: CASSEGAGNEQFF
j_gene: TRBJ1-6; d_gene: .; v_gene: TRBV5-1; abundance: .; CDR3nt: TGCGCCAGCAGCTTGGGGGCCGGAAATTCACCCCTCCACTTT; CDR3aa: CASSLGAGNSPLHF
j_gene: TRBJ2-3; d_gene: .; v_gene: TRBV7-3; abundance: .; CDR3nt: TGTGCCAGCAGCTTAGAAGGGTTGTATGCAGATACGCAGTATTTT; CDR3aa: CASSLEGLYADTQYF
j_gene: TRBJ1-1; d_gene: .; v_gene: TRBV7-3; abundance: .; CDR3nt: TGTGCCAGCAGCTTAAACAGGGACACTGAAGCTTTCTTT; CDR3aa: CASSLNRDTEAFF
j_gene: TRBJ2-5; d_gene: TRBD1; v_gene: TRBV2; abundance: few; CDR3nt: TGTGCCAGCAGGAGGCTTACCGGACAGGGGGGGACCCAGTACTTC; CDR3aa: CASRRLTGQGGTQYF
j_gene: TRBJ2-5; d_gene: .; v_gene: TRBV28; abundance: .; CDR3nt: TGTGCCAGCAGTTTGTACAACCAAGAGACCCAGTACTTC; CDR3aa: CASSLYNQETQYF
j_gene: TRBJ2-1; d_gene: TRBD1; v_gene: TRBV7-2; abundance: .; CDR3nt: TGTGCCAGCAGCGCCCGGACAGGGGACAATGAGCAGTTCTTC; CDR3aa: CASSARTGDNEQFF
j_gene: TRBJ2-7; d_gene: TRBD2; v_gene: TRBV7-9; abundance: once; CDR3nt: TGTGCCAGCAGCTTTAGCGGGGGCCGATGGCACGAGCAGTACTTC; CDR3aa: CASSFSGGRWHEQYF
j_gene: TRBJ1-5; d_gene: .; v_gene: TRBV19; abundance: .; CDR3nt: TGTGCCAGTAGTATCCGGGGCCAAGCTCAGCCCCAGCATTTT; CDR3aa: CASSIRGQAQPQHF